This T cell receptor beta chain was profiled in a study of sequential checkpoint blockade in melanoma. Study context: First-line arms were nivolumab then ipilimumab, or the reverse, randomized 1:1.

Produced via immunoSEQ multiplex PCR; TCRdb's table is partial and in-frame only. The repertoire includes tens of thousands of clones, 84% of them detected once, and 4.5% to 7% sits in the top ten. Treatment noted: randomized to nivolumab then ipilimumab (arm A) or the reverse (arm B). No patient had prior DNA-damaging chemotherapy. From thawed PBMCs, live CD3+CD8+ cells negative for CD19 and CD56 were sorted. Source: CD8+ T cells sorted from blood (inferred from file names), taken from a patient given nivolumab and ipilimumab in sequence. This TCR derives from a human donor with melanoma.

The CDR3 region is CASSLGGGAAYEQYF. CDR3 in DNA: TGTGCCAGCAGTTTAGGCGGGGGGGCAGCGTACGAGCAGTACTTC. The chain carries TRBV27 and TRBJ2-7, with TRBD2 matching 9 bases. V lost 2 bases to trimming and J lost 4 bases; unmatched junction nucleotides: 6. Germline V gene lookup returns CDR1 MNHEY and CDR2 SMNVEV (reference sequence). This CDR3 has 15 amino acids.